This passage covers 24 T cell receptor beta chains from one sample sequenced in a study of OX40 agonist ivuxolimab in advanced cancers. TCRdb keeps only in-frame clones here, not all; method: immunoSEQ multiplex PCR. The sample has 65,000 to 75,000 clones, approximately 90% seen once. Sequences were derived from CD4+ or CD8+ T cells sorted from blood, sampled in a trial of the OX40 agonist ivuxolimab. These TCRs come from an adult with an advanced solid tumor such as melanoma, head and neck, liver or kidney cancer.

The J gene is TRBJ2-3, the V gene TRBV4-2, with 10 bases identical to TRBD2. This CDR3 spans 17 amino acids. The V gene's germline CDR1 is LGHNA and CDR2 YNFKEQ. V was clipped by 0 bases and J by 5 bases; unmatched bases: 8. CDR3 amino acids: CASSQELAGAGGDTQYF. The CDR3 DNA follows: TGTGCCAGCAGCCAAGAGCTAGCGGGGGCCGGGGGAGATACGCAGTATTTT.

The CDR3 here is CASSLGGRKTGELFF. The CDR3 DNA reads TGTGCCAGCAGCTTAGGGGGAAGGAAAACCGGGGAGCTGTTTTTT. The V call is TRBV7-9, the J call TRBJ2-2; unclear D gene. Germline loops: CDR1 SEHNR, CDR2 FQNEAQ (reference sequence). The V end lost 1 base, the J end lost 5 bases, and 11 bases lay between the germline ends. The CDR3 runs to 15 residues.

The CDR3 DNA sequence: TGTGCCAGTAGTACCCGACAGGGATCATTTAACATGAACACTGAAGCTTTCTTT. This codes for CASSTRQGSFNMNTEAFF. The chain carries TRBV19 and TRBJ1-1, with 7 nucleotides matching TRBD1. The CDR3 length is 18 residues. Germline V CDR1 and CDR2: LNHDA, SQIVND (reference sequence). Trimming at V came to 4 bases and at J to 0 bases, leaving 14 bases not matched to a gene.

CDR3 sequence (DNA): TGTGCCAGCACTGGGGGACGGATGAACACTGAAGCTTTCTTT. Translating gives CASTGGRMNTEAFF. The rearrangement uses TRBV2 and TRBJ1-1, with a weak D call TRBD1 (5 bases). The CDR3 is 14 residues long. Between the trimmed V and J ends, which lost 7 bases and 0 bases, there was a span of 12 bases. Germline loops: CDR1 SNHLY, CDR2 FYNNEI.

CDR3 DNA: TGTGCCAGCAGCTTAGCCCCGGTAACTGAAGCTTTCTTT. Translating it yields CASSLAPVTEAFF. This chain connects TRBV7-8 to TRBJ1-1; D is ambiguous. V lost 0 bases to trimming and J lost 5 bases, with 7 bases between them. CDR3 length equals 13 residues. Germline CDR1 reads SGHVS; CDR2 reads FQNEAQ.

The rearrangement joins TRBV9 to TRBJ2-5, with unresolved D. The CDR3 runs to 14 residues. Trimming left V 4 bases short and J 4 bases short, with 14 bases between. CDR1 SGDLS and CDR2 YYNGEE come from the germline V gene. Here the CDR3 DNA reads TGTGCCAGCAGCCCTCAAACAGCAGGAGAGACCCAGTACTTC. This gives the protein CASSPQTAGETQYF.

This chain uses TRBV5-1 with TRBJ2-5; a weak D match, TRBD2 (5 bases). Trimming took off 4 bases at V and 4 bases at J, with 14 bases between the two ends. Germline-derived CDR1 and CDR2 are SGHRS and YFSETQ. This CDR3 has 14 amino acids. Written as DNA, the CDR3 is TGCGCCAGCAGCGCCGGACTCGAGCGAGAGACCCAGTACTTC. Amino acid sequence: CASSAGLERETQYF.

V is TRBV19 and J is TRBJ2-7, with D possibly being TRBD1 (6 bases). The ends were cut back, 5 bases at V and 3 bases at J, with 14 bases in the middle. The CDR3 runs 14 residues. Germline V gene lookup returns CDR1 LNHDA and CDR2 SQIVND (reference sequence). CDR3 DNA sequence: TGTGCCAGTAGTGACAGGCCAGGCCACTACGAGCAGTACTTC. It yields the protein CASSDRPGHYEQYF.

CDR3: CASSLLDRKTETQYF. CDR3 coding DNA: TGCGCCAGCAGCTTACTGGACAGAAAGACGGAGACCCAGTACTTC. The V and J genes are TRBV5-1 and TRBJ2-5; D possibly corresponds to TRBD1 (6 bases). The length of the CDR3 is 15 residues. Germline CDR1 is SGHRS and CDR2 is YFSETQ. V was cut by 2 bases and J by 5 bases, with 16 bases left in between. The full variable domain, its missing parts supplied by reference TRBV5-1 and TRBJ2-5, is KAGVTQTPRYLIKTRGQQVTLSCSPISGHRSVSWYQQTPGQGLQFLFEYFSETQRNKGNFPGRFSGRQFSNSRSEMNVSTLELGDSALYLCASSLLDRKTETQYFGPGTRLLVL.

The chain joins TRBV7-2 to TRBJ1-1; D is unresolved. The V gene lost 3 bases and the J gene lost 6 bases, with 11 bases spanning the gap. The germline gives CDR1 SGHTA, CDR2 FQGNSA. The CDR3 consists of 13 residues. The CDR3 protein is CASSLMRISEAFF. CDR3 bases: TGTGCCAGCAGCTTGATGAGGATCTCTGAAGCTTTCTTT.

The rearrangement joins TRBV10-3 to TRBJ2-7; 10 nucleotides align to TRBD1. The CDR3 has 13 amino acids. The germline gives CDR1 ENHRY, CDR2 SYGVKD. V shed 10 bases and J 2 bases; nucleotides not matched to a gene: 5. The CDR3 here is CATQDRGAYEQYF. The CDR3 bases are TGTGCCACCCAGGACAGGGGGGCCTACGAGCAGTACTTC.

The V and J genes are TRBV7-8 and TRBJ2-7; 7 bases line up with TRBD1. Germline assignment: CDR1 SGHVS and CDR2 FQNEAQ. V was clipped by 6 bases and J by 5 bases; unmatched bases: 4. The CDR3 extends over 12 amino acids. In DNA, the CDR3 is TGTGCCAGCAGACTCGACAGGGACGAGCAGTACTTC. Its translation: CASRLDRDEQYF.

J is TRBJ1-1 and V is TRBV11-2; maybe TRBD1 (6 bases). V was pared by 11 bases and J by 1 base, with 17 bases between. Germline V gives CDR1 SGHAT, CDR2 FQNNGV. This CDR3 comprises 14 residues. CDR3: CASKAPTGNTEAFF. CDR3 in DNA: TGTGCCTCTAAAGCCCCGACAGGGAACACTGAAGCTTTCTTT.

J is TRBJ2-7 and V is TRBV7-9, with D hard to call. Germline V gives CDR1 SEHNR, CDR2 FQNEAQ (reference sequence). This CDR3 contains 13 residues. V lost 3 bases and J 5 bases, leaving 11 bases between the germline ends. CDR3 bases: TGTGCCAGCAGCTTCCCCGGATATAACGAGCAGTACTTC. It translates to CASSFPGYNEQYF.

V gene TRBV4-1 combines with J gene TRBJ1-1; TRBD1 aligns across 8 bases. The CDR3 spans 15 residues. Germline values: CDR1 MGHRA, CDR2 YSYEKL. V shed 4 bases, J shed 0 bases, and the junction held 4 bases outside the gene matches. Written as DNA, the CDR3 is TGCGCCAGCAGCCGAGGGACAGGATTGAACACTGAAGCTTTCTTT. Translation: CASSRGTGLNTEAFF.

This chain links TRBV11-3 with TRBJ2-7; TRBD1 might be the D (6 bases). Germline CDR1 is SGHNT and CDR2 is YENEEA. The CDR3 is 14 residues long. The V end was cut by 2 bases, the J end by 1 base, with 9 bases between. The CDR3 loop is CASSLSGESYEQYF. The CDR3, as DNA: TGTGCCAGCAGCTTATCAGGGGAGTCCTACGAGCAGTACTTC. The complete variable domain, with remaining parts taken from reference TRBV11-3 and TRBJ2-7, reads EAGVVQSPRYKIIEKKQPVAFWCNPISGHNTLYWYLQNLGQGPELLIRYENEEAVDDSQLPKDRFSAERLKGVDSTLKIQPAELGDSAVYLCASSLSGESYEQYFGPGTRLTVT.

This sequence joins TRBV18 and TRBJ2-1, with TRBD2 identical over 14 bases. Per the germline V gene, CDR1 is KGHSH and CDR2 is LQKENI. The CDR3 has 15 amino acids. Losses at the gene ends were 6 bases for V and 7 bases for J; bases not matched to a gene: 5. The DNA for the CDR3 is TGTGCCAGCTCTCCCGGGACTAGCGGGGGAAATGAGCAGTTCTTC. It is translated as CASSPGTSGGNEQFF. Supplemented by reference TRBV18 and TRBJ2-1, the full variable domain reads NAGVMQNPRHLVRRRGQEARLRCSPMKGHSHVYWYRQLPEEGLKFMVYLQKENIIDESGMPKERFSAEFPKEGPSILRIQQVVRGDSAAYFCASSPGTSGGNEQFFGPGTRLTVL.

This clone is termed medium-sized. The chain links TRBV6-1 to TRBJ1-5; D not resolved. The V end was cut by 3 bases, the J end by 0 bases, with 9 bases between. Germline loops: CDR1 MNHNS, CDR2 SASEGT. The CDR3 length is 15 residues. This chain's CDR3 is CASSEGSNSNQPQHF. The CDR3 DNA is TGTGCCAGCAGTGAGGGCAGCAATAGCAATCAGCCCCAGCATTTT.

The rearrangement uses TRBV5-6 and TRBJ2-5, with 9 nucleotides matching TRBD1. Germline V lookup: CDR1 SGHDT, CDR2 YYEEEE. The CDR3 runs 15 residues. J was trimmed by 5 bases and V by 0 bases; bases with no gene match: 5. CDR3 region: CASSLGGTGLETQYF. CDR3 nucleotides: TGTGCCAGCAGCTTGGGGGGGACAGGGTTGGAGACCCAGTACTTC.

The sample holds a few counts of this clone. The rearrangement uses TRBV5-4 and TRBJ1-1, with D uncertain. The germline CDR1 and CDR2 sequences are SGHNT and YYREEE (reference sequence). The CDR3 runs 13 residues. Between the trimmed V and J ends, which lost 0 bases and 3 bases, there was a span of 6 bases. CDR3 amino acids: CASSLGSHTEAFF. CDR3 coding DNA: TGTGCCAGCAGCTTGGGCAGTCACACTGAAGCTTTCTTT.

The chain is built from TRBV29-1 and TRBJ1-6, with no clear D. From germline, CDR1 is SQVTM and CDR2 ANQGSEA. The CDR3 has 11 amino acids. V was pared by 4 bases and J by 8 bases, with 6 bases between. CDR3 DNA sequence: TGCAGCGTTGGGCAGGATTCACCCCTCCACTTT. It translates to CSVGQDSPLHF.

The rearrangement links TRBV7-8 to TRBJ1-1, with D possibly matching TRBD1 (5 bases). The CDR3 spans 15 residues. V was shortened by 0 bases and J by 0 bases, with 8 bases between the two germline ends. CDR1 and CDR2 from the germline V gene are SGHVS and FQNEAQ. CDR3 nucleotide sequence: TGTGCCAGCAGCTTAGCGGTCAGGGTGAACACTGAAGCTTTCTTT. As protein: CASSLAVRVNTEAFF.

The rearrangement uses TRBV6-6 and TRBJ1-5, with D possibly TRBD1 on 5 matching bases. V was cut by 7 bases and J by 6 bases, with 13 bases left in between. Germline CDR1 reads MNHNY; CDR2 reads SVGAGI (reference sequence). This CDR3 is built from 13 residues. The CDR3 coding sequence is TGTGCCAGCACCCCGCCGGGGGGTCAGCCCCAGCATTTT. Its translation is CASTPPGGQPQHF.

This clone was recorded a few times. CDR3 sequence reads: CASLKTTGSNQPQHF. CDR3 nucleotides: TGTGCCAGTTTGAAAACGACAGGGAGCAATCAGCCCCAGCATTTT. The chain is built from TRBV6-6 and TRBJ1-5; 7 nucleotides match TRBD1. Looked up from germline, CDR1 is MNHNY and CDR2 is SVGAGI (reference sequence). The V and J ends lost 9 bases and 1 base, in that order; junction bases with no gene match: 9. This CDR3 comprises 15 residues.